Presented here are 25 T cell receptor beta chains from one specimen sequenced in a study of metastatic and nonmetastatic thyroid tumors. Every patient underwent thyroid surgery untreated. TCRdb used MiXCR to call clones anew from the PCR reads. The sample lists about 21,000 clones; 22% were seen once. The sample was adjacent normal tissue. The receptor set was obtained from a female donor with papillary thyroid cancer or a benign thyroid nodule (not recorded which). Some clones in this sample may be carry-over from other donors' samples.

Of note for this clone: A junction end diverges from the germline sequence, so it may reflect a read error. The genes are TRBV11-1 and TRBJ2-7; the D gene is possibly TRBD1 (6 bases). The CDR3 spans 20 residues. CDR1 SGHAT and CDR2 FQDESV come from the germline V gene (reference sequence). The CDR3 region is CASSLARPLPTGLGSYEQYF. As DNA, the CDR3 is TGTGCCAGCAGCCTAGCTCGTCCCCTGCCGACAGGTTTGGGCTCCTACGAGCAGTACTTC.

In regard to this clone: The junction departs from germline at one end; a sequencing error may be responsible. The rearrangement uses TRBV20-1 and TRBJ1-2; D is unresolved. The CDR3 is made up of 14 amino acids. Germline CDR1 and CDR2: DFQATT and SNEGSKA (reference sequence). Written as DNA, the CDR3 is TGCAGTGCGAGAGGCCGAATTAATATCGATGGCTACACCTTC. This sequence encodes CSARGRINIDGYTF.

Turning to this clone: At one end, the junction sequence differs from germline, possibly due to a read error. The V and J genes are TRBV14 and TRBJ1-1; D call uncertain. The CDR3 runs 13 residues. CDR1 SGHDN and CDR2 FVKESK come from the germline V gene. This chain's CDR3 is CASSQYLNTEAFF. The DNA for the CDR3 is TGTGCCAGCAGCCAATATCTCAACACTGAAGCCTTCTTT.

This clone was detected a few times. This CDR3 is CASSYNYNEQFF. For the CDR3, the DNA is TGTGCCAGCAGCTACAACTACAATGAGCAGTTCTTC. The V gene is TRBV5-6, the J gene TRBJ2-1, with D uncertain. V gave up 3 bases and J gave up 3 bases, with 4 bases separating them. Germline lookup yields CDR1 SGHDT and CDR2 YYEEEE. The CDR3 length is 12 residues.

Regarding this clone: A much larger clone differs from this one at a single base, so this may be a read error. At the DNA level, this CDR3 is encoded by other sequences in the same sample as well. The CDR3 nucleotides are TGCAGCGGGGGGGCTGGGGGCACAGATACGCAGTATTTT. Residues: CSGGAGGTDTQYF. This chain joins TRBV29-1 and TRBJ2-3; possibly TRBD1 or TRBD2 for D (6 bases each). This CDR3 region has 13 residues. V lost 7 bases to trimming and J lost 1 base, with 12 bases between them. CDR1 is SQVTM and CDR2 is ANQGSEA in the germline V gene.

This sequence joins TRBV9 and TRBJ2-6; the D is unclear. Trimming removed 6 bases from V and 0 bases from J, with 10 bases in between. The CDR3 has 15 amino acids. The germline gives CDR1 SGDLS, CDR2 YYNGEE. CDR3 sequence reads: CASTGSLSGANVLTF. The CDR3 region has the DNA TGTGCCAGCACAGGTTCTCTCTCTGGGGCCAACGTCCTGACTTTC.

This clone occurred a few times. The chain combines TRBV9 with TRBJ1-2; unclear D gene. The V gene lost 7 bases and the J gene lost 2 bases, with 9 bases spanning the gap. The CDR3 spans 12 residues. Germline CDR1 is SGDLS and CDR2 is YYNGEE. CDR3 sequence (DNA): TGTGCCAGCTCGACGAACAACTATGGCTACACCTTC. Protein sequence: CASSTNNYGYTF.

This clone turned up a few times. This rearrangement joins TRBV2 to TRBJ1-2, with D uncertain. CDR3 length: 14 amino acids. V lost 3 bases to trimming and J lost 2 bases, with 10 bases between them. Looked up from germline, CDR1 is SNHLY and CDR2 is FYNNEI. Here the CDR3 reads CASSEAVLNYGYTF. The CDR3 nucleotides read TGTGCCAGCAGTGAGGCGGTTTTGAACTATGGCTACACCTTC.

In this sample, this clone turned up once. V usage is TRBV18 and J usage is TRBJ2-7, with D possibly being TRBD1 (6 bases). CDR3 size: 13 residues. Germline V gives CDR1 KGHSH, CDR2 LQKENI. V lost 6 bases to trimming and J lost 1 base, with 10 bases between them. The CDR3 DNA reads TGTGCCAGCTCCCGGGGACATTCCTACGAGCAGTACTTC. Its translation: CASSRGHSYEQYF. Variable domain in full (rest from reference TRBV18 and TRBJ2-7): NAGVMQNPRHLVRRRGQEARLRCSPMKGHSHVYWYRQLPEEGLKFMVYLQKENIIDESGMPKERFSAEFPKEGPSILRIQQVVRGDSAAYFCASSRGHSYEQYFGPGTRLTVT.

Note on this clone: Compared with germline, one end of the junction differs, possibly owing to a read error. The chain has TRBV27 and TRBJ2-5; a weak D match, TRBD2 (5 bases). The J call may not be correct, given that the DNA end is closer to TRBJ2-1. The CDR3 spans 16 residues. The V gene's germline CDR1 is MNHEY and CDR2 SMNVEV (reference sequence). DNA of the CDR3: TGTGCCAGCAGTCTATCACCCGAACCGGGGTCGAATGAGCAGTTCTTC. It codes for CASSLSPEPGSNEQFF.

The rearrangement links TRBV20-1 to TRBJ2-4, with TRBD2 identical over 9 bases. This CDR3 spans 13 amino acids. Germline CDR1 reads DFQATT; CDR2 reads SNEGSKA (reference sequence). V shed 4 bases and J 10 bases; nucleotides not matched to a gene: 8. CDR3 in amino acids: CSATRWRGGIQYF. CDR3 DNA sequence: TGCAGTGCTACACGGTGGCGGGGGGGGATTCAGTACTTC.

CDR3 DNA: TGCAGTGCTCGCAGCGGGAGCTCCTACAATGAGCAGTTCTTC. Its translation is CSARSGSSYNEQFF. J is TRBJ2-1 and V is TRBV20-1; 8 positions agree with TRBD2. This CDR3 comprises 14 residues. The ends lost 5 bases at V and 0 bases at J; junction bases unmatched: 3. Germline-derived CDR1 and CDR2 are DFQATT and SNEGSKA (reference sequence).

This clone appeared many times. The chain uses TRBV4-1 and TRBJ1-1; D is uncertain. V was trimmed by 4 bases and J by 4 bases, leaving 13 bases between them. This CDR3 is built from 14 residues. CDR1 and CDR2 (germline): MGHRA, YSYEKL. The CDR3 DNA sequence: TGCGCCAGCAGCCGAGAGAGGGCGGGCACTGAAGCTTTCTTT. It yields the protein CASSRERAGTEAFF.

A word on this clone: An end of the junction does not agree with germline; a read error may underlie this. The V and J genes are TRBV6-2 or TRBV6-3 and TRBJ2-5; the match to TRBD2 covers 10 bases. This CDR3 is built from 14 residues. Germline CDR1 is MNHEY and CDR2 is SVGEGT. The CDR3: CARRRPSGRETQYF. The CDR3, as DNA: TGTGCCCGCAGACGGCCTAGCGGGAGAGAGACCCAGTACTTC.

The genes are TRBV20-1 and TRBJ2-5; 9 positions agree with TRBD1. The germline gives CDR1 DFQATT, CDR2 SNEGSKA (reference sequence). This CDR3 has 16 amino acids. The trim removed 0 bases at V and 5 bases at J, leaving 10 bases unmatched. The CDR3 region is CSARDQQGDRAETQYF. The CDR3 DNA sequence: TGCAGTGCTAGAGATCAGCAGGGGGACAGGGCGGAGACCCAGTACTTC.

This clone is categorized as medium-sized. This chain's CDR3 is CAWSPIGDSNQPQHF. CDR3 in DNA: TGTGCCTGGAGCCCAATCGGGGACAGCAATCAGCCCCAGCATTTT. V gene TRBV30 combines with J gene TRBJ1-5; D may be TRBD1 (5 bases). The CDR3 runs 15 residues. V was clipped by 3 bases and J by 1 base, with 13 bases between them. Germline V gene lookup returns CDR1 GTSNPN and CDR2 SVGIG (reference sequence).

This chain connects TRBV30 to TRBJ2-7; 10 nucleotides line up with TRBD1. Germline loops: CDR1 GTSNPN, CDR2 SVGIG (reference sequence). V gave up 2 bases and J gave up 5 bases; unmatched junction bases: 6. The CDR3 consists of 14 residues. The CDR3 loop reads CAWSPGQGLHEQYV. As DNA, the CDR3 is TGTGCCTGGAGTCCGGGACAGGGGCTCCACGAGCAGTACGTC.

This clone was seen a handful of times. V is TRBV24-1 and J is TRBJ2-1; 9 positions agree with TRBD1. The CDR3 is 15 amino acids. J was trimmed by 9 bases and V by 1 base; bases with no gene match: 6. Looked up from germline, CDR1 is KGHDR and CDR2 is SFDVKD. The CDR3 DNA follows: TGTGCCACCAGTGATTTCGGGACAGGGAAAAGTGAGCAGTTCTTC. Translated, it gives CATSDFGTGKSEQFF.

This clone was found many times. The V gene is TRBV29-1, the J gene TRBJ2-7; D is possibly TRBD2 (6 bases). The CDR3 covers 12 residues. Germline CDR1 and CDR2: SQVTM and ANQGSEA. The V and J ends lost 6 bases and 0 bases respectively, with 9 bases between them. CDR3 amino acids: CSVVADSYEQYF. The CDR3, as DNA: TGCAGCGTCGTAGCGGACTCCTACGAGCAGTACTTC.

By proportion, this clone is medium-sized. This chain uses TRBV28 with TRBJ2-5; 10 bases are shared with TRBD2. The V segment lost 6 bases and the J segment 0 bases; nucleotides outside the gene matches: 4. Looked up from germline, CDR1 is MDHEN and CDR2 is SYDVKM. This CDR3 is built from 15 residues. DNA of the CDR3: TGTGCCAGCAGCACGACTAGCGGGTACCAAGAGACCCAGTACTTC. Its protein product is CASSTTSGYQETQYF.

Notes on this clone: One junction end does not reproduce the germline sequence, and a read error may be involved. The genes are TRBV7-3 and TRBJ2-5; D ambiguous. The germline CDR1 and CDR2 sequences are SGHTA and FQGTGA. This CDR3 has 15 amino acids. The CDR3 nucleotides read TGTGCCAGCAGCTTAAACATGGGCATTGGTGAGACCCACTACTTC. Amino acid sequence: CASSLNMGIGETHYF.

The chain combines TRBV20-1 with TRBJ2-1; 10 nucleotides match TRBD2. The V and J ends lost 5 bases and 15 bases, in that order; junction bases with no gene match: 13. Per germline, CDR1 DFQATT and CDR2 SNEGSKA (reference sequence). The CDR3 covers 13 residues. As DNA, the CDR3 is TGCAGTGCTGGTGTACTAGCGGGGACAAGTCCGTTCTTC. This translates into CSAGVLAGTSPFF.

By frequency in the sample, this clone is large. This CDR3 is CASSEIRDGNWDEQYF. CDR3 DNA sequence: TGTGCCAGCAGTGAAATCCGGGACGGAAACTGGGACGAGCAGTACTTC. The chain carries TRBV6-1 and TRBJ2-7; D is tentatively TRBD1 or TRBD2 (5 bases each). The CDR3 has 16 amino acids. Germline V CDR1 and CDR2: MNHNS, SASEGT. V gave up 2 bases and J gave up 5 bases, with 19 bases separating them.

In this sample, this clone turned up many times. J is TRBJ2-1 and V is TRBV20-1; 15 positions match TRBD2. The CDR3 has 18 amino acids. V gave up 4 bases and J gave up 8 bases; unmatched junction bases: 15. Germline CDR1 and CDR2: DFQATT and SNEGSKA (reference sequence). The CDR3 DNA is TGCAGTGCTACCGGACTAGCGGGAGGGCCGGAACTTCTCGATGAGCAGTTCTTC. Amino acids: CSATGLAGGPELLDEQFF.

CDR3: CASSLTGTFRYGYTF. The CDR3, as DNA: TGTGCCAGCAGTTTGACAGGAACATTCCGGTATGGCTACACCTTC. V usage is TRBV28 and J usage is TRBJ1-2, with D possibly being TRBD1 (6 bases). V shed 3 bases and J shed 5 bases, with 16 bases lying between them. There are 15 residues in the CDR3. Germline loops: CDR1 MDHEN, CDR2 SYDVKM.